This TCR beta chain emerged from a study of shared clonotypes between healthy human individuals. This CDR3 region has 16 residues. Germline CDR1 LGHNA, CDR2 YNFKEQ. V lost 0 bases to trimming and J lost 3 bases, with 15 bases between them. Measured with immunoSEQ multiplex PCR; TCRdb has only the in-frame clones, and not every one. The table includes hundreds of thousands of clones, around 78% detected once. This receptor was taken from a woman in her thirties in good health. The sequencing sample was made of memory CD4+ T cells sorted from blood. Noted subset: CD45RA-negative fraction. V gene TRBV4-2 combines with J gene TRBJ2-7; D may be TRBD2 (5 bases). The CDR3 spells CASSQEGRAENYEQYF. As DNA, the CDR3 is TGTGCCAGCAGCCAAGAAGGGCGGGCGGAAAACTACGAGCAGTACTTC.